These 24 T cell receptor beta chains were all obtained from the same sample, sequenced in a study of blood T cell repertoires in COVID-19 (dated by TCRdb to 2019 to 2021). Receptor amplification or capture employed the immunoSEQ multiplex PCR assay. Here the immuneACCESS table is served through TCRdb, limited to in-frame sequences with V and J called. Missing clones are a known gap in these copies; in checked studies unresolved V genes cover under half, and the rest lacks a known reason. The sample table lists tens of thousands of clones, roughly 85% of them with a count of one. 9.6% of the sample comes from the top ten. Sequenced: peripheral blood. Receptor source: a man between 50 and 59 years old with COVID-19, enrolled during active disease.

This clone has only a few counts. The chain employs TRBV7-2 and TRBJ1-5, with D unresolved. There are 14 residues in the CDR3. Trimming pared 5 bases from V and 4 bases from J, leaving 12 bases between. The germline gives CDR1 SGHTA, CDR2 FQGNSA. In DNA form, the CDR3 reads TGTGCCAGCAGCGCTAGGCGGGGAAATCAGCCCCAGCATTTT. It translates to CASSARRGNQPQHF.

This clone occurred once. The chain's CDR3 is CASSPTGLAGLSYEQYF. DNA of the CDR3: TGTGCCAGCAGTCCGACAGGCTTAGCGGGACTATCCTACGAGCAGTACTTC. The genes are TRBV2 and TRBJ2-7, with 8 nucleotides matching TRBD2. CDR3 size: 17 residues. Unmatched junction bases numbered 13, after V lost 5 bases and J lost 1 base. The V gene's germline CDR1 is SNHLY and CDR2 FYNNEI.

The rearrangement joins TRBV7-9 to TRBJ1-2, with D possibly matching TRBD1 (5 bases). CDR1 and CDR2 from the germline V gene are SEHNR and FQNEAQ (reference sequence). This CDR3 is built from 16 residues. V lost 4 bases and J lost 8, with 23 bases in between. The CDR3 region has the DNA TGTGCCAGCAGCTGGAGCGGGACTGATGAGCTGGGGGGCTACACCTTC. Translated, it gives CASSWSGTDELGGYTF.

The chain employs TRBV5-1 and TRBJ1-1; a possible D gene is TRBD1 (5 bases). CDR3 length: 13 residues. V lost 4 bases and J lost 3, with 10 bases in between. Per germline, CDR1 SGHRS and CDR2 YFSETQ. In DNA form, the CDR3 reads TGCGCCAGCAGCGGGAGGGGCTACACTGAAGCTTTCTTT. Protein sequence: CASSGRGYTEAFF. Looking up the rest from reference TRBV5-1 and TRBJ1-1 gives the full variable domain: KAGVTQTPRYLIKTRGQQVTLSCSPISGHRSVSWYQQTPGQGLQFLFEYFSETQRNKGNFPGRFSGRQFSNSRSEMNVSTLELGDSALYLCASSGRGYTEAFFGQGTRLTVV.

The rearrangement links TRBV25-1 to TRBJ2-1; the match to TRBD1 covers 11 bases. The CDR3 contains 16 residues. V shed 5 bases, J shed 4 bases, and the junction held 7 bases outside the gene matches. CDR1 and CDR2 (germline): MGHDK, SYGVNS. This CDR3 reads CASSPSGTGGYNEQFF. The CDR3 DNA sequence: TGTGCCAGCAGTCCCTCCGGGACAGGGGGGTACAATGAGCAGTTCTTC.

The V and J genes are TRBV7-9 and TRBJ1-2; maybe TRBD1 (6 bases). CDR1 and CDR2 (germline): SEHNR, FQNEAQ (reference sequence). This CDR3 comprises 18 residues. Trimming removed 1 base from V and 4 bases from J, with 22 bases in between. DNA of the CDR3: TGTGCCAGCAGCTTAGATGGATTGGGAGGGATGACAGGCTATGGCTACACCTTC. This codes for CASSLDGLGGMTGYGYTF.

This chain links TRBV6-6 with TRBJ1-1; D not certain. Germline-derived CDR1 and CDR2 are MNHNY and SVGAGI (reference sequence). V was pared by 5 bases and J by 11 bases, with 15 bases between. CDR3 size: 12 residues. DNA of the CDR3: TGTGCCAGCAGTCTCGGAGGGCAGATGGCTTTCTTT. This gives the protein CASSLGGQMAFF.

This clone has a count of ten or more. The gene calls are TRBV18 and TRBJ1-2; maybe TRBD1 (5 bases). There are 13 residues in the CDR3. V was clipped by 2 bases and J by 8 bases, with 12 bases between them. Per the germline V gene, CDR1 is KGHSH and CDR2 is LQKENI. CDR3 bases: TGTGCCAGCTCACCAGGGGCGCAGGACGGCTACACCTTC. Translated: CASSPGAQDGYTF.

CDR3 loop: CASSFRPLADGQETQYF. CDR3 sequence (DNA): TGTGCCAGCAGCTTCCGCCCCTTAGCGGATGGCCAAGAGACCCAGTACTTC. The rearrangement links TRBV7-3 to TRBJ2-5; possible D gene TRBD2, 6 bases. Germline loops: CDR1 SGHTA, CDR2 FQGTGA. The CDR3 contains 17 residues. V lost 3 bases and J 1 base, leaving 18 bases between the germline ends.

V usage is TRBV3-1 (or the pseudogene TRBV3-2) and J usage is TRBJ1-2; 8 bases line up with TRBD1. Trimming removed 4 bases from V and 4 bases from J; junction bases left unmatched: 5. The CDR3 length is 14 residues. Germline lookup yields CDR1 LGHDT and CDR2 YNNKEL (reference sequence). The CDR3 loop reads CASSRQGAVYGYTF. For the CDR3, the DNA is TGTGCCAGCAGCCGCCAGGGGGCTGTCTATGGCTACACCTTC.

This clone was observed a handful of times. The chain is built from TRBV27 and TRBJ1-5; no definite D call. The V gene's germline CDR1 is MNHEY and CDR2 SMNVEV (reference sequence). The CDR3 sequence is 15 residues long. V lost 6 bases and J 7 bases, leaving 19 bases between the germline ends. CDR3 region: CASSLEGGIGQPQHF. For the CDR3, the DNA is TGTGCCAGCAGCTTAGAGGGAGGTATCGGCCAGCCCCAGCATTTT.

The CDR3 coding sequence is TGTGCCAGCAGCTTAGCGGGAGGGCCGAATGAGCAGTTCTTC. Translating it yields CASSLAGGPNEQFF. The V call is TRBV7-2, the J call TRBJ2-1, with 7 bases matching TRBD2. The CDR3 sequence is 14 residues long. After removal of 0 bases from V and 7 bases from J, the junction contained 3 bases not matched to a gene. The germline CDR1 and CDR2 sequences are SGHTA and FQGNSA.

The gene calls are TRBV19 and TRBJ2-1, with 9 bases lining up with TRBD1. In germline, CDR1 is LNHDA, CDR2 SQIVND (reference sequence). Unmatched junction bases numbered 9, after V lost 9 bases and J lost 6 bases. This CDR3 has 14 amino acids. CDR3 coding DNA: TGTGCCAGCACCGGACAGGGGTTGACCAATGAGCAGTTCTTC. Its protein product is CASTGQGLTNEQFF. Combining the CDR3 with reference TRBV19 and TRBJ2-1 gives the whole variable domain DGGITQSPKYLFRKEGQNVTLSCEQNLNHDAMYWYRQDPGQGLRLIYYSQIVNDFQKGDIAEGYSVSREKKESFPLTVTSAQKNPTAFYLCASTGQGLTNEQFFGPGTRLTVL.

The genes are TRBV5-1 and TRBJ2-1; 11 nucleotides match TRBD1. V lost 4 bases, J lost 4 bases, and 4 bases stayed unmatched. The CDR3 sequence is 15 residues long. Germline CDR1 reads SGHRS; CDR2 reads YFSETQ. As DNA, the CDR3 is TGCGCCAGCAGCGACCGGGACAGGGGGTACAATGAGCAGTTCTTC. Translated: CASSDRDRGYNEQFF. Full variable domain (remainder filled in from reference TRBV5-1 and TRBJ2-1): KAGVTQTPRYLIKTRGQQVTLSCSPISGHRSVSWYQQTPGQGLQFLFEYFSETQRNKGNFPGRFSGRQFSNSRSEMNVSTLELGDSALYLCASSDRDRGYNEQFFGPGTRLTVL.

The sample holds a few counts of this clone. The J gene is TRBJ2-7, the V gene TRBV5-1; D gene uncertain. Trimming took 5 bases from V and 1 from J, leaving 13 bases between them. In germline, CDR1 is SGHRS, CDR2 YFSETQ. The CDR3 consists of 14 residues. The chain's CDR3 is CASSADFTSYEQYF. CDR3 sequence (DNA): TGCGCCAGCAGTGCAGACTTTACATCCTACGAGCAGTACTTC.

V gene TRBV6-5 combines with J gene TRBJ1-6, with D uncertain. The CDR3 runs 13 residues. Germline V gene lookup returns CDR1 MNHEY and CDR2 SVGAGI. V was trimmed by 6 bases and J by 11 bases, leaving 14 bases between them. The CDR3 DNA sequence: TGTGCCAGCAGGCGCGGTTCGGAGGCACCCCTCCACTTT. This sequence encodes CASRRGSEAPLHF.

The rearrangement uses TRBV11-2 and TRBJ2-7, with 9 nucleotides matching TRBD2. V trimming: 5 bases; J trimming: 2 bases; junction bases outside the gene matches: 10. Germline V gives CDR1 SGHAT, CDR2 FQNNGV. The CDR3 loop spans 16 amino acids. The CDR3 reads CASSQRSGSMTYEQYF. The CDR3 DNA reads as TGTGCCAGCAGCCAGCGTAGCGGGAGCATGACCTACGAGCAGTACTTC.

The gene calls are TRBV29-1 and TRBJ2-7; 9 positions agree with TRBD2. The V segment lost 7 bases and the J segment 3 bases; nucleotides outside the gene matches: 1. Germline V gene data show CDR1 as SQVTM and CDR2 as ANQGSEA. This CDR3 spans 11 amino acids. CDR3 DNA: TGCAGCGCGACTAGCGGCTACGAGCAGTACTTC. Translating it yields CSATSGYEQYF.

This sequence joins TRBV19 and TRBJ2-1; tentative D call: TRBD2 (6 bases). The germline V and J ends were trimmed by 7 bases and 7 bases, with 20 bases remaining between them. Germline CDR1 reads LNHDA; CDR2 reads SQIVND (reference sequence). The CDR3 is made up of 15 amino acids. The CDR3 region has the DNA TGTGCCAGTAAAGATAGGGGTCGCGGGGCTAATGAGCAGTTCTTC. Protein sequence: CASKDRGRGANEQFF.

The V call is TRBV30, the J call TRBJ2-4, with D perhaps TRBD2 (5 bases). V was pared by 0 bases and J by 6 bases, with 9 bases between. The CDR3 runs 13 residues. Germline CDR1 is GTSNPN and CDR2 is SVGIG (reference sequence). The CDR3 region is CAWSVGSVNIQYF. The CDR3 region has the DNA TGTGCCTGGAGTGTAGGTAGCGTAAACATTCAGTACTTC. Combining the CDR3 with reference TRBV30 and TRBJ2-4 gives the whole variable domain SQTIHQWPATLVQPVGSPLSLECTVEGTSNPNLYWYRQAAGRGLQLLFYSVGIGQISSEVPQNLSASRPQDRQFILSSKKLLLSDSGFYLCAWSVGSVNIQYFGAGTRLSVL.

V and J are TRBV5-1 and TRBJ2-7; TRBD2 agrees at 10 bases. V lost 0 bases to trimming and J lost 1 base; unmatched junction nucleotides: 4. The CDR3 contains 16 residues. The V gene's germline CDR1 is SGHRS and CDR2 YFSETQ. CDR3 DNA: TGCGCCAGCAGCTTGGGACTAGCGGGTATTTCCTACGAGCAGTACTTC. Its translation is CASSLGLAGISYEQYF.

V gene TRBV9 combines with J gene TRBJ2-5; TRBD1 matches 8 bases. The CDR3 is made up of 15 amino acids. V lost 0 bases, J lost 4 bases, and 5 bases stayed unmatched. Germline V gene data show CDR1 as SGDLS and CDR2 as YYNGEE. CDR3 sequence reads: CASSVGGQARETQYF. In DNA form, the CDR3 reads TGTGCCAGCAGCGTAGGGGGACAGGCTCGAGAGACCCAGTACTTC.

By share, this clone ranks as medium-sized (0.01 to 0.1%). The chain recombines TRBV6-4 with TRBJ2-1; D is ambiguous. The germline V gene encodes CDR1 MRHNA and CDR2 SNTAGT. Trimming left V 2 bases short and J 6 bases short, with 8 bases between. The CDR3 spans 13 residues. CDR3 DNA: TGTGCCAGCAGTGACGGCGACTCCAATGAGCAGTTCTTC. It encodes CASSDGDSNEQFF.

The chain has TRBV27 and TRBJ2-1, with 7 nucleotides matching TRBD2. J was trimmed by 2 bases and V by 8 bases; bases with no gene match: 6. Germline-derived CDR1 and CDR2 are MNHEY and SMNVEV (reference sequence). The CDR3 contains 14 residues. The CDR3 spells CASLRAGTYNEQFF. The CDR3 DNA reads as TGTGCCAGCCTTCGAGCGGGGACCTACAATGAGCAGTTCTTC.